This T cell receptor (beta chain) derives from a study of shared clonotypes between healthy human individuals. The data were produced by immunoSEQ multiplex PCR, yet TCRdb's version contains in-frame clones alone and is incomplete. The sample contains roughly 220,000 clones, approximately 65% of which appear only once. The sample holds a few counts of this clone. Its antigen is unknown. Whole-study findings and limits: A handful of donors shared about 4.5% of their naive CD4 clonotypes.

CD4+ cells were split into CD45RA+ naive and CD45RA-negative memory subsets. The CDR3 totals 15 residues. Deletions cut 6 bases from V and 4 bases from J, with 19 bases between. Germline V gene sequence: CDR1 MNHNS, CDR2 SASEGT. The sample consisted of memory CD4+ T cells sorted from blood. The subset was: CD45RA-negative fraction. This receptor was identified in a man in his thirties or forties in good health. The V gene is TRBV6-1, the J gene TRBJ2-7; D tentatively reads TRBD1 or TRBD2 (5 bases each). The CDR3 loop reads CASRRGAEGIYEQYF. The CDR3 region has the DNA TGTGCCAGCAGGAGGGGAGCAGAAGGAATTTACGAGCAGTACTTC.